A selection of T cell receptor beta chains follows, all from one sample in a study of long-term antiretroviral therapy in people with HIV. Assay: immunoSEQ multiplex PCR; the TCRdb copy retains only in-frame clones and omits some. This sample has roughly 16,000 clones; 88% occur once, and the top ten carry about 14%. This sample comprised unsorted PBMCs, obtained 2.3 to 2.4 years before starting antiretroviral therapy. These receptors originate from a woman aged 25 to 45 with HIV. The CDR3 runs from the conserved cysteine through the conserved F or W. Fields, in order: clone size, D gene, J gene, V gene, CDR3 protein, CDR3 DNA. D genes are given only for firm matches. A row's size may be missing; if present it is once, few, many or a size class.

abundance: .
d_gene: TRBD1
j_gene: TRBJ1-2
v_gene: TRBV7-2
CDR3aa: CASSPTGPPSFYGYTF
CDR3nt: TGTGCCAGCAGCCCGACAGGGCCTCCTTCCTTCTATGGCTACACCTTC

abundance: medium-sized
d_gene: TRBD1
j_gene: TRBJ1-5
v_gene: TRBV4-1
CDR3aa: CASSPGTGDSPQHF
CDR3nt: TGCGCCAGCAGCCCTGGGACAGGAGACAGCCCCCAGCATTTT

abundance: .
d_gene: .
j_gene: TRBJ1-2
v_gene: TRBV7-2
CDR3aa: CASSLNMGAVNYGYTF
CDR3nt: TGTGCCAGCAGCTTAAATATGGGGGCGGTTAACTATGGCTACACCTTC

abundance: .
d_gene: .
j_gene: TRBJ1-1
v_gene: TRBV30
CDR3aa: CAWSAGTNTEAFF
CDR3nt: TGTGCCTGGAGTGCCGGGACAAACACTGAAGCTTTCTTT

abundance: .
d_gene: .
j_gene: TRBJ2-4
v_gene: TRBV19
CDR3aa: CASSGTIAKNIQYF
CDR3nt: TGTGCCAGTAGTGGGACAATAGCCAAAAACATTCAGTACTTC

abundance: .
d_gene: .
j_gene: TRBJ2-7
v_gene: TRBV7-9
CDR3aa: CASSLSWGYEQYF
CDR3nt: TGTGCCAGCAGCTTAAGTTGGGGTTACGAGCAGTACTTC

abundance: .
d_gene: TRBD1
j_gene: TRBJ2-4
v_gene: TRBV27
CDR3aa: CASSPGFGQGARNIQYF
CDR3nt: TGTGCCAGCAGTCCGGGGTTCGGACAGGGGGCGCGAAACATTCAGTACTTC

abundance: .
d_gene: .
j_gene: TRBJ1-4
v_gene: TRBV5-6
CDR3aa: CASSAYTTNEKLFF
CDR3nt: TGTGCCAGCAGCGCCTATACAACTAATGAAAAACTGTTTTTT

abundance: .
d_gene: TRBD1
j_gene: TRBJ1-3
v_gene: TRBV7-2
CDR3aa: CASSLGDRSSGNTIYF
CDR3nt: TGTGCCAGCAGCTTAGGGGACAGGAGCTCTGGAAACACCATATATTTT

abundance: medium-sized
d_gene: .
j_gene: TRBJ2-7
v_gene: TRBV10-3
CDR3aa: CATGSYEQYF
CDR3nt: TGTGCCACGGGGTCCTACGAGCAGTACTTC

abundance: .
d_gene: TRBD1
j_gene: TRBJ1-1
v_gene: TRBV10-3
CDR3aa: CAISERGQDTEAFF
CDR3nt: TGTGCCATCAGTGAGAGGGGGCAGGACACTGAAGCTTTCTTT

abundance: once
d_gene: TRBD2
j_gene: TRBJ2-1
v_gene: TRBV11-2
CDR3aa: CASSLGTSGDNEQFF
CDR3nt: TGTGCCAGCAGCCTCGGGACTAGCGGGGACAATGAGCAGTTCTTC

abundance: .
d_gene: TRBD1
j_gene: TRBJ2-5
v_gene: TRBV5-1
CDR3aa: CASSQWTGGEETQYF
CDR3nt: TGCGCCAGCAGCCAATGGACAGGGGGGGAAGAGACCCAGTACTTC

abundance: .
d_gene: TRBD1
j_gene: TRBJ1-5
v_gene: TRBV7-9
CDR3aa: CASSLGGGTDSNQPQHF
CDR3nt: TGTGCCAGCAGCTTAGGCGGGGGGACAGATAGCAATCAGCCCCAGCATTTT

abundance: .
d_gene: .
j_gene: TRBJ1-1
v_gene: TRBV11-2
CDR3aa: CASSLGLNTEAFF
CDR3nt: TGTGCCAGCAGCTTAGGTTTGAACACTGAAGCTTTCTTT

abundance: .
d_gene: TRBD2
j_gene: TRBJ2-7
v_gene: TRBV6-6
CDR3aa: CASSRLAGSSYEQYF
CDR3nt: TGTGCCAGCAGCAGACTAGCGGGGAGCTCCTACGAGCAGTACTTC

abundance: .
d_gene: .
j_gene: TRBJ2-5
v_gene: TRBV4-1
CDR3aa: CASSQGPRASGRGYETQYF
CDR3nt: TGCGCCAGCAGCCAAGGTCCTAGGGCTTCGGGCAGGGGTTACGAGACCCAGTACTTC

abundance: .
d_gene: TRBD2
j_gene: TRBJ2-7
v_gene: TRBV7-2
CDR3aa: CASSSGLAGYSYEQYF
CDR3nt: TGTGCCAGCAGCTCAGGACTAGCGGGGTACTCCTACGAGCAGTACTTC

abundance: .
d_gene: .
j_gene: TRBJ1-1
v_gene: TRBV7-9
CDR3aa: CASSRPENTGSEAFF
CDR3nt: TGTGCCAGCAGCCGACCGGAGAATACAGGGTCTGAAGCTTTCTTT

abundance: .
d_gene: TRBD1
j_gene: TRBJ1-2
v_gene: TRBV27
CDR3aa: CASSSIQQGTYGYTF
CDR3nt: TGTGCCAGCAGTTCCATTCAACAGGGGACCTATGGCTACACCTTC

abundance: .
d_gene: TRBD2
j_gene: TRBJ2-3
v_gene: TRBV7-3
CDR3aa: CASSSGGTPVDTQYF
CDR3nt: TGTGCCAGCAGCTCGGGGGGGACCCCCGTGGATACGCAGTATTTT

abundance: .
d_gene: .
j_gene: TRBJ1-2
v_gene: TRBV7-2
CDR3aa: CASKRTNYGYTF
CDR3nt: TGTGCCAGCAAACGAACTAACTATGGCTACACCTTC

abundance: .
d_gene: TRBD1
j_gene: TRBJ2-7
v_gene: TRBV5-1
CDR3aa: CASSQGQGDTSEQYF
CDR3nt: TGCGCCAGCAGCCAAGGACAGGGGGATACTAGCGAGCAGTACTTC

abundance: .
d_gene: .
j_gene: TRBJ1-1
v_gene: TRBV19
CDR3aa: CASTYRTYTEAFF
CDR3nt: TGTGCCAGTACTTACAGGACCTACACTGAAGCTTTCTTT

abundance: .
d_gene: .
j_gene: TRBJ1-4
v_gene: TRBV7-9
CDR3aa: CASSRGPTNEKLFF
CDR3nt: TGTGCCAGCAGCCGAGGGCCAACTAATGAAAAACTGTTTTTT

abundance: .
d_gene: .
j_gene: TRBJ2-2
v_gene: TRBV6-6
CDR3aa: CATLQTLNTGELFF
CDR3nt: TGTGCCACCCTTCAGACTTTGAACACCGGGGAGCTGTTTTTT

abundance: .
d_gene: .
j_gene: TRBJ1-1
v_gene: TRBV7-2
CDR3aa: CASSLGQGMNTEAFF
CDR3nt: TGTGCCAGCAGCTTAGGGCAGGGGATGAACACTGAAGCTTTCTTT

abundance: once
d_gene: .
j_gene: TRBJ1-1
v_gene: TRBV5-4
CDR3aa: CASSPRGGNTEAFF
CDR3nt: TGTGCCAGCAGCCCCCGGGGCGGGAACACTGAAGCTTTCTTT

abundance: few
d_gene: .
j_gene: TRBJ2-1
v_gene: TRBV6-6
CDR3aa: CASSPRLEYNEQFF
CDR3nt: TGTGCCAGCAGCCCCCGACTGGAATACAATGAGCAGTTCTTC

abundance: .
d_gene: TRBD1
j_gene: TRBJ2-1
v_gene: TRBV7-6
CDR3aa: CASSLGQGDYNEQFF
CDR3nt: TGTGCCAGCAGCCTCGGACAGGGAGACTACAATGAGCAGTTCTTC

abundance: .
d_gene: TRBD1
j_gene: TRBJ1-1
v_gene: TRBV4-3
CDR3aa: CASSQAPQGAQTEAFF
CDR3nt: TGCGCCAGCAGCCAAGCGCCACAGGGGGCGCAGACTGAAGCTTTCTTT

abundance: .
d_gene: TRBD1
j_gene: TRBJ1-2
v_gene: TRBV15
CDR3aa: CATSRGQGESYGYTF
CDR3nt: TGTGCCACCAGCAGGGGACAGGGGGAAAGTTATGGCTACACCTTC

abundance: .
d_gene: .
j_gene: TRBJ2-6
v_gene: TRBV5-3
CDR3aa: CARSLYSGPSSGANVLTF
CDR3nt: TGTGCCAGAAGCTTGTATTCAGGGCCCAGCTCTGGGGCCAACGTCCTGACTTTC

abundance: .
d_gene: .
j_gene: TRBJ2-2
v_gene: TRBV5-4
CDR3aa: CASSTRWTKTGELFF
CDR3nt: TGTGCCAGCAGCACCAGGTGGACGAAGACCGGGGAGCTGTTTTTT

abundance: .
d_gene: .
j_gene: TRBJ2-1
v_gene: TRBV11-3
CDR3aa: CASSQDGPNEQFF
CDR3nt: TGTGCCAGCAGTCAAGACGGACCGAATGAGCAGTTCTTC

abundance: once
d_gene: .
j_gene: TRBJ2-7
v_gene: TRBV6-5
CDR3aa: CASSYSKGRPSYEQYF
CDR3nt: TGTGCCAGCAGTTACTCTAAGGGTCGTCCCTCCTACGAGCAGTACTTC

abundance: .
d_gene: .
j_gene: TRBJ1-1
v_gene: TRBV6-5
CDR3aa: CASSYLQEGNTEAFF
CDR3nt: TGTGCCAGCAGTTACCTACAGGAGGGGAACACTGAAGCTTTCTTT

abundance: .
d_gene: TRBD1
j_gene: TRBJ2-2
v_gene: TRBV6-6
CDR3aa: CASSYPGQVSAGELFF
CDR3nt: TGTGCCAGCAGTTACCCTGGACAGGTATCGGCCGGGGAGCTGTTTTTT

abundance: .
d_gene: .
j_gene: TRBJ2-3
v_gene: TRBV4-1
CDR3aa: CASSQDGSHSSTDTQYF
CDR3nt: TGCGCCAGCAGCCAAGATGGCAGCCACTCTAGCACAGATACGCAGTATTTT

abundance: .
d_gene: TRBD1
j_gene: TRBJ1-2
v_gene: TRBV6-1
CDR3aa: CASSGQGTPRDGYTF
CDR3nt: TGTGCCAGCAGCGGACAGGGGACGCCCCGGGATGGCTACACCTTC

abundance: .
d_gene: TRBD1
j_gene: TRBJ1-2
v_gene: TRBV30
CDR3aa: CALFDRDDYGYTF
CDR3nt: TGTGCCTTATTCGACAGGGATGACTATGGCTACACCTTC

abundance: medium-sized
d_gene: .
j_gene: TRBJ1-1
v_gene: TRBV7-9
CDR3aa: CASRPAAVGKTEPEAFF
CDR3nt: TGTGCCAGCAGGCCGGCGGCAGTTGGGAAAACGGAGCCTGAAGCTTTCTTT

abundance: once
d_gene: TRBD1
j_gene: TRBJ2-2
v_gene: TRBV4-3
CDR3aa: CASSQDGTGRYTGELFF
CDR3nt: TGCGCCAGCAGCCAAGATGGGACAGGCCGATACACCGGGGAGCTGTTTTTT

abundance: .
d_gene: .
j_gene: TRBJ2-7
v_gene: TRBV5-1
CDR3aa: CASSLGGEYEQYF
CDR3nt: TGCGCCAGCAGCTTAGGGGGGGAATACGAGCAGTACTTC

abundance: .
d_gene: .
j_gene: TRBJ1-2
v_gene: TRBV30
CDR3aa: CAWSAGLYGYTF
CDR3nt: TGTGCCTGGAGTGCAGGGTTGTATGGCTACACCTTC

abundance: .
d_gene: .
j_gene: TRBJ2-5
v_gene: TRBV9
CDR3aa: CASSVGLRAETQYF
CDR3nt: TGTGCCAGCAGCGTAGGTCTGAGGGCGGAGACCCAGTACTTC

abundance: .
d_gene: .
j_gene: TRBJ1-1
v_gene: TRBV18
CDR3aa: CASSPLGTASRVTEAFF
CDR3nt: TGTGCCAGCTCACCTCTTGGTACAGCATCGAGGGTCACTGAAGCTTTCTTT

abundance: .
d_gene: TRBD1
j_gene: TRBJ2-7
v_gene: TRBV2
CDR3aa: CASNPPAGQGLSATYEQYF
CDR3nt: TGTGCCAGCAATCCTCCTGCGGGACAGGGGCTCAGTGCTACCTACGAGCAGTACTTC

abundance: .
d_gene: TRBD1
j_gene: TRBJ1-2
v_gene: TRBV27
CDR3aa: CASRPGQGEVWGYTF
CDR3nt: TGTGCCAGCAGACCGGGACAGGGCGAAGTTTGGGGCTACACCTTC

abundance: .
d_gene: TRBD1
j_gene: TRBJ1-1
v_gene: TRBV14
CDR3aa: CASSQGQATNTEAFF
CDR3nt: TGTGCCAGCAGCCAGGGACAGGCCACGAACACTGAAGCTTTCTTT

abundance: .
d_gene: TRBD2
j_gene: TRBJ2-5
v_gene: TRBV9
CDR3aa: CASSVATGGETQYF
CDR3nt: TGTGCCAGCAGCGTAGCTACGGGGGGAGAGACCCAGTACTTC

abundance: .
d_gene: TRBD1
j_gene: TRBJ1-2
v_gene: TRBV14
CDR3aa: CASSQLSRDRASRDGYTF
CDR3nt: TGTGCCAGCAGCCAGTTGTCCCGGGACAGGGCCTCCAGGGATGGCTACACCTTC

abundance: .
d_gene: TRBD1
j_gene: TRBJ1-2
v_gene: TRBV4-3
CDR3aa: CASSQEAPGQGTYGYTF
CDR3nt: TGCGCCAGCAGCCAGGAAGCACCGGGACAGGGGACCTATGGCTACACCTTC

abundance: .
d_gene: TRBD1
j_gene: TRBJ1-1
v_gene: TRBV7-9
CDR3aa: CASSSSDRANTEAFF
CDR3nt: TGTGCCAGCAGCTCTTCGGACAGGGCGAACACTGAAGCTTTCTTT

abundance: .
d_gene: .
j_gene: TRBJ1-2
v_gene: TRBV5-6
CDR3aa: CASSLGNVGMGFYGYTF
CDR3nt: TGTGCCAGCAGCTTGGGTAACGTGGGCATGGGGTTCTATGGCTACACCTTC